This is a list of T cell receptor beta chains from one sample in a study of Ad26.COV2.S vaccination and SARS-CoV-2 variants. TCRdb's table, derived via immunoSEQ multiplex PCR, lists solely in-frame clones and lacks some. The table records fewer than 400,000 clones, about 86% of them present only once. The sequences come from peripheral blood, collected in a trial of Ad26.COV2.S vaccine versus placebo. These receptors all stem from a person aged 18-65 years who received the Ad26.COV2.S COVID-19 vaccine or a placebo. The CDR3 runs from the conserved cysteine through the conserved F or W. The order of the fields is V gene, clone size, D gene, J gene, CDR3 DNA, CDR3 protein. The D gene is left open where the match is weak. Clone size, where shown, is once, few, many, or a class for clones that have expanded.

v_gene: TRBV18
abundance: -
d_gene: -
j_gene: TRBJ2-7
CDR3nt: TGTGCCAGCTCACCACCTAGGGTCTCGTACGAGCAGTACTTC
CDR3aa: CASSPPRVSYEQYF

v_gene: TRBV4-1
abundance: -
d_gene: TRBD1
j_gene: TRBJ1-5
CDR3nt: TGCGCCAGCAGCCAAGGACAGGGAGTCCAGCCCCAGCATTTT
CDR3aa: CASSQGQGVQPQHF

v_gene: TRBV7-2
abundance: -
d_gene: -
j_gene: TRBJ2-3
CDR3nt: TGTGCCAGCAGCTTTACCTCAGGTGCCGGGGCAGATACGCAGTATTTT
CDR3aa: CASSFTSGAGADTQYF

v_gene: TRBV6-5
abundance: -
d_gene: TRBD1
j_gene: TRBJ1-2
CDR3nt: TGTGCCAGCAGGGGACAGGGGATCGGCTACACCTTC
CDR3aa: CASRGQGIGYTF

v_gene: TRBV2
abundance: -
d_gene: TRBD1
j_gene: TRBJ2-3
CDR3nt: TGTGCCAGTCCCCCCCCGCTATCGGGACAGGGAAGCACAGATACGCAGTATTTT
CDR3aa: CASPPPLSGQGSTDTQYF

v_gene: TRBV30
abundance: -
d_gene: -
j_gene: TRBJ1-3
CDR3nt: TGTGCCTGGAGTCCCCGACAAGTCTCTGGAAACACCATATATTTT
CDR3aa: CAWSPRQVSGNTIYF

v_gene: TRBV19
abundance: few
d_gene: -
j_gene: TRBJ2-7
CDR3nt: TGTGCCAGTAGTCTCTCAAGGGACGGTTCCTACGAGCAGTACTTC
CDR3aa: CASSLSRDGSYEQYF

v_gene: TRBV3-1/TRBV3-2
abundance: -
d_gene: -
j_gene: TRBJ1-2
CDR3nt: TGTGCCAGCAGCCAAGAAAGCGCGGGCGGCTACACCTTC
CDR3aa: CASSQESAGGYTF

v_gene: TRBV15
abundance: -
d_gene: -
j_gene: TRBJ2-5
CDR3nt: TGTGCCACCAGCAGAGATGGGACTCGTGGAGGAGAGACCCAGTACTTC
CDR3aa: CATSRDGTRGGETQYF

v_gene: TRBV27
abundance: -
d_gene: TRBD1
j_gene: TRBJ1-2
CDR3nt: TGTGCCAGCAGTTTTGGACAGGGGGCTCAAGTCTATGGCTACACCTTC
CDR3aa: CASSFGQGAQVYGYTF

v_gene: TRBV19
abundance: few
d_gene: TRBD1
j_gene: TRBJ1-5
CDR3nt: TGTGCCAGTAGTAACGGACAGGTAGTCAATCAGCCCCAGCATTTT
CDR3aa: CASSNGQVVNQPQHF

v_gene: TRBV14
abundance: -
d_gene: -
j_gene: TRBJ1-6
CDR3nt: TGTGCCAGCAGCCAAGTGGCGGGGAACAATTCACCCCTCCACTTT
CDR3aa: CASSQVAGNNSPLHF

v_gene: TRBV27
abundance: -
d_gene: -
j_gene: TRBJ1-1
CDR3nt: TGTGCCAGCAGTCGCCCCTGGGGCACTGAAGCTTTCTTT
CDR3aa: CASSRPWGTEAFF

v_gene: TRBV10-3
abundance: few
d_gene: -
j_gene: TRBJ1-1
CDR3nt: TGTGCCATCAGTGAGGGTCACGCCACTGAAGCTTTCTTT
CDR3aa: CAISEGHATEAFF

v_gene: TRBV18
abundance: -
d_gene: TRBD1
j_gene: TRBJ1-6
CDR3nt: TGTGCCAGCTCACCTGAAATGGGGACAGTCAATTCACCCCTCCACTTT
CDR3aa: CASSPEMGTVNSPLHF

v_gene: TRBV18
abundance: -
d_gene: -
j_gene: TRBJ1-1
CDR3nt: TGTGCCAGCTCACGGGCGGGCGCTAACACTGAAGCTTTCTTT
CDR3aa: CASSRAGANTEAFF

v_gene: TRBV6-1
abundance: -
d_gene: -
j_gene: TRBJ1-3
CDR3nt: TGTGCCAGCAGTGAACAGGGGAACACTGGAAACACCATATATTTT
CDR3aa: CASSEQGNTGNTIYF

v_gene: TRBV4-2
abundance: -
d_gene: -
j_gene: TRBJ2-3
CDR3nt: TGTGCCAGCAGCCACCCTCGGACGGATGGGGAAGACTGGGTAGGGCAACAGACAACAGATACGCAGTATTTT
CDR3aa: CASSHPRTDGEDWVGQQTTDTQYF

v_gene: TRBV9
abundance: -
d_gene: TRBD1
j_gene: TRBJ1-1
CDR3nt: TGTGCCAGCAGCGTAAAGGGGACAGGGAACACTGAAGCTTTCTTT
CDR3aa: CASSVKGTGNTEAFF

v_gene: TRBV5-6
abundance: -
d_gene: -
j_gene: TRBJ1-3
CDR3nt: TGTGCCACCCTTATGGGGGGCTCTGGAAACACCATATATTTT
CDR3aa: CATLMGGSGNTIYF

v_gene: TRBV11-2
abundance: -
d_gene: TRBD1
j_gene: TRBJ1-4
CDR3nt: TGTGCCAGCAGCTTGACAGGGGGCGAGGAAAAACTGTTTTTT
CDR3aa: CASSLTGGEEKLFF

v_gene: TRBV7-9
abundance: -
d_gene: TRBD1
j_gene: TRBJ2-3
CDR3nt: TGTGCCAGCTCGCCGGGACAGAAGCTCTACCGCACAGATACGCAGTATTTT
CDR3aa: CASSPGQKLYRTDTQYF

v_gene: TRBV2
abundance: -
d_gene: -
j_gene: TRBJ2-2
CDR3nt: TGTGCCAGCAGTGACAATATCGGACGGACGAACACCGGGGAGCTGTTTTTT
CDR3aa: CASSDNIGRTNTGELFF

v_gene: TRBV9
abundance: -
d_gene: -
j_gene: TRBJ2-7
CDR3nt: TGTGCCAGCAGCGTAAGCGACATCTCCTACGAGCAGTACTTC
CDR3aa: CASSVSDISYEQYF

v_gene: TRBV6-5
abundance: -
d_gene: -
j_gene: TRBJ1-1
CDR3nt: TGTGCCAGCAGTTACGGAGGGCTCGACACAGGTACTGAAGCTTTCTTT
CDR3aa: CASSYGGLDTGTEAFF

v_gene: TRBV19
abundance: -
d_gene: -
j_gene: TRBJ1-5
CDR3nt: TGTGCCAGTAGTATTAACAGGGTTAGCAATCAGCCCCAGCATTTT
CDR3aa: CASSINRVSNQPQHF

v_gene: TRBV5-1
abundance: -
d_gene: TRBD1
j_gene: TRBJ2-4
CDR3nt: TGCGCCAGCAGCAAGGGACAGGGGGCAGGAAACATTCAGTACTTC
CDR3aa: CASSKGQGAGNIQYF

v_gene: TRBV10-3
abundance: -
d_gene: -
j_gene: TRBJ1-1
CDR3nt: TGTGCCATCAGTGGGAACAGGGCTGAAGCTTTCTTT
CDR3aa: CAISGNRAEAFF

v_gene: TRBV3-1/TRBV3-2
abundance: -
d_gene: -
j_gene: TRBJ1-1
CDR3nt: TGTGCCAGCAGCCAAGGGCTTTCTCTGGACACTGAAGCTTTCTTT
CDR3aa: CASSQGLSLDTEAFF

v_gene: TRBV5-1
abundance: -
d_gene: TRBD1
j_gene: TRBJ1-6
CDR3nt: TGCGCCAGCAGCTCGGGTGGACAGGTCCCTAATTCACCCCTCCACTTT
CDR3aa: CASSSGGQVPNSPLHF

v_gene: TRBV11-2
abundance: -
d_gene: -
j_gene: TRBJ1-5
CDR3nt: TGTGCCAGCAGCTTGTTCTGGGATCAGCCCCAGCATTTT
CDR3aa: CASSLFWDQPQHF

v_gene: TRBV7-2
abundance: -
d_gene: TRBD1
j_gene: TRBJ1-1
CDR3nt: TGTGCCAGCAGGACCGGGACAGAGAACACTGAAGCTTTCTTT
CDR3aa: CASRTGTENTEAFF

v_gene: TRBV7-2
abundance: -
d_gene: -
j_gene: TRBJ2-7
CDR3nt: TGTGCCAGCAGCTCTCGTGGGGGCAGGGAGCCCTACGAGCAGTACTTC
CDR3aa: CASSSRGGREPYEQYF

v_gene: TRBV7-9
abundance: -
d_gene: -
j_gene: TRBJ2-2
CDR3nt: TGTGCCAGCAGCCGGGCGGTGAACACCGGGGAGCTGTTTTTT
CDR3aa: CASSRAVNTGELFF

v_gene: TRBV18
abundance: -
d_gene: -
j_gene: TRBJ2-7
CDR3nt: TGTGCCAGCTCACCACAGTTAGTGGCCGGGTACGAGCAGTACTTC
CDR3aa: CASSPQLVAGYEQYF

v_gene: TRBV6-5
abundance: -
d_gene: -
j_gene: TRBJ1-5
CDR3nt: TGTGCCAGCAGTTACACCAAGGGACAGCCCCAGCATTTT
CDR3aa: CASSYTKGQPQHF

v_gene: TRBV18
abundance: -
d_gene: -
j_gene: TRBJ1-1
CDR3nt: TGTGCCAGCTCACCACCGACCTCTCCGAACACTGAAGCTTTCTTT
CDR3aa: CASSPPTSPNTEAFF